This T cell receptor (beta chain) was observed in a study of T-cell memory formation after mild COVID-19. Study results and limitations: Later expanders leaned toward CD4+, whereas clones contracting from day 15 to 85 were balanced CD4/CD8. Researchers report contracting CD4+ clones mostly in CM and EM, with CD8+ clones in EMRA. The second-wave clones peaking on day 37 were not confirmed as SARS-CoV-2-specific. The pre-infection memory compartment contained some responding clones, suggesting cross-reactive memory joined.

On this clonotype itself: No antigen is known for it.

From the 5' RACE reads, TCRdb called clonotypes with MiXCR, one entry per CDR3 protein. Among about 430,000 distinct CDR3 sequences, 18% were seen once, and the ten largest hold under 25%. Sequencing input: PBMCs or a T cell subset sorted from them (not recorded which). The sequence was collected from a man between 18 and 35 years old who had mild COVID-19 (a few samples of this study predate the infection). Cell type and time point are not known.

The CDR3 region is CASTLTGRGVTDTQYF. The CDR3 DNA follows: TGTGCCAGCACCCTAACTGGGCGGGGGGTCACAGATACGCAGTATTTT. The chain is built from TRBV5-6 and TRBJ2-3, with 8 positions matching TRBD2. Per germline, CDR1 SGHDT and CDR2 YYEEEE. The V gene end was trimmed by 6 bases and the J gene end by 2 bases; junction bases not matched to a gene: 11. The CDR3 is 16 amino acids.